One and the same sample provided the 26 T cell receptor beta chains below, sequenced in a study of blood T cells in healthy people across ages. A second PCR of 7 to 11 cycles used a sample-barcoded 5' primer and a J-beta primer mix. Each CDR3 protein gets one entry after TCRdb re-called the 5' RACE reads with MiXCR. The sample lists around 650,000 distinct CDR3 sequences; roughly 41% were seen once. Sequencing was done on a sample of blood. These receptor sequences come from an elderly man in good health.

This clonotype was counted many times. The V and J genes are TRBV4-1 and TRBJ2-7; D may be TRBD2 (6 bases). Looked up from germline, CDR1 is MGHRA and CDR2 is YSYEKL. The CDR3 sequence is 12 residues long. Trimming pared 4 bases from V and 4 bases from J, leaving 8 bases between. The CDR3 sequence is CASSPGVYEQYF. The CDR3 nucleotides read TGCGCCAGCAGCCCGGGGGTATACGAGCAGTACTTC.

This chain connects TRBV28 to TRBJ2-7, with D tentatively TRBD1 (5 bases). V was pared by 6 bases and J by 4 bases, with 10 bases between. The CDR3 has 12 residues. The V gene's germline CDR1 is MDHEN and CDR2 SYDVKM. DNA of the CDR3: TGTGCCAGCAGAGACCGACAGTACGAGCAGTACTTC. It translates to CASRDRQYEQYF.

This chain connects TRBV7-8 to TRBJ2-5; 7 nucleotides agree with TRBD1. CDR3 size: 16 residues. With V trimmed by 5 bases and J by 1 base, 10 bases remained unmatched. The germline V gene has CDR1 SGHVS and CDR2 FQNEAQ. The CDR3 nucleotides are TGTGCCAGCAGCCCCCGACAGGGTCGGGGCCAAGAGACCCAGTACTTC. The encoded protein is CASSPRQGRGQETQYF.

This clonotype has ten or more counts. The rearrangement uses TRBV29-1 and TRBJ2-7, with D perhaps being TRBD1 or TRBD2 (5 bases each). Trimming removed 7 bases from V and 9 bases from J, with 19 bases in between. The CDR3 covers 12 residues. Germline CDR1 reads SQVTM; CDR2 reads ANQGSEA. Here the CDR3 reads CSASLRGTGQYF. For the CDR3, the DNA is TGCAGCGCCAGCCTGAGGGGTACGGGGCAGTACTTC.

The chain recombines TRBV20-1 with TRBJ2-1; 7 nucleotides line up with TRBD1. The V and J ends lost 7 bases and 9 bases, in that order; junction bases with no gene match: 15. Germline loops: CDR1 DFQATT, CDR2 SNEGSKA (reference sequence). The CDR3 sequence is 14 residues long. In nucleotides, the CDR3 is TGCAGTGGTTTCATTGGTAGGGGGCCTGGTGAGCAGTTCTTC. Amino acids: CSGFIGRGPGEQFF.

The genes are TRBV4-2 and TRBJ1-6, with TRBD1 matching over 8 bases. This CDR3 has 14 residues. The V segment lost 4 bases and the J segment 8 bases; nucleotides outside the gene matches: 4. Germline CDR1 and CDR2: LGHNA and YNFKEQ. The CDR3 bases are TGTGCCAGCAGCCCGGGACAGGAGGATTCACCCCTCCACTTT. This gives the protein CASSPGQEDSPLHF.

This clonotype was recorded many times. The chain links TRBV20-1 to TRBJ2-3; 8 nucleotides align to TRBD2. Germline V gene sequence: CDR1 DFQATT, CDR2 SNEGSKA (reference sequence). With V trimmed by 3 bases and J by 4 bases, 6 bases remained unmatched. This CDR3 contains 14 residues. CDR3 DNA sequence: TGCAGTGCTAGGCACGGGGGGGCTGCAGATACGCAGTATTTT. This sequence encodes CSARHGGAADTQYF.

V gene TRBV24-1 combines with J gene TRBJ1-6; tentative D call: TRBD1 (6 bases). Germline CDR1 KGHDR, CDR2 SFDVKD. The CDR3 contains 14 residues. The V and J ends lost 5 bases and 8 bases respectively, with 12 bases between them. CDR3 bases: TGTGCCACCAGTGCAGGGGTCCGGGATTCACCCCTCCACTTT. It encodes CATSAGVRDSPLHF.

The chain joins TRBV7-2 to TRBJ1-2, with 9 bases aligning to TRBD1. This CDR3 comprises 15 residues. Germline trimming cut 0 bases from V and 8 bases from J; bases unmatched to any gene: 7. Germline loops: CDR1 SGHTA, CDR2 FQGNSA. CDR3 residues: CASSLAVQGAVGYTF. In DNA form, the CDR3 reads TGTGCCAGCAGCTTAGCAGTACAGGGGGCAGTCGGCTACACCTTC. Combining the CDR3 with reference TRBV7-2 and TRBJ1-2 gives the whole variable domain GAGVSQSPSNKVTEKGKDVELRCDPISGHTALYWYRQSLGQGLEFLIYFQGNSAPDKSGLPSDRFSAERTGGSVSTLTIQRTQQEDSAVYLCASSLAVQGAVGYTFGSGTRLTVV.

There are a few counts of this clonotype. The V call is TRBV3-1, the J call TRBJ2-1; D uncertain. Germline V gives CDR1 LGHDT, CDR2 YNNKEL (reference sequence). Trimming stripped 0 bases from V and 4 bases from J, with 7 bases between. This CDR3 contains 14 residues. The CDR3, as DNA: TGTGCCAGCAGCCAAGATCCTAGTTACAATGAGCAGTTCTTC. It encodes CASSQDPSYNEQFF.

The sample holds many counts of this clonotype. The chain combines TRBV7-3 with TRBJ1-6; D is ambiguous. The CDR3 spans 13 residues. Germline V gene lookup returns CDR1 SGHTA and CDR2 FQGTGA. The V end was cut by 0 bases, the J end by 3 bases, with 0 bases between. The CDR3 reads CASSLTYNSPLHF. CDR3 bases: TGTGCCAGCAGCTTAACCTATAATTCACCCCTCCACTTT.

In its sample, this clonotype was seen a few times. This chain joins TRBV7-2 and TRBJ2-3, with D perhaps being TRBD1 or TRBD2 (5 bases each). Per the germline V gene, CDR1 is SGHTA and CDR2 is FQGNSA. There are 15 residues in the CDR3. V dropped 7 bases and J dropped 4 bases, with 18 bases sitting between them. CDR3 sequence reads: CASTSQSGLADTQYF. The CDR3 DNA is TGTGCCAGCACATCTCAATCGGGGCTCGCAGATACGCAGTATTTT.

V usage is TRBV6-2 or TRBV6-3 and J usage is TRBJ2-7; D not resolved. CDR1 is MNHEY, CDR2 SVGEGT, per germline. The CDR3 runs to 15 residues. Trimming removed 6 bases from V and 3 bases from J, with 18 bases in between. Here the CDR3 reads CASRSFGGWDYEQYF. CDR3 in DNA: TGTGCCAGCAGATCTTTTGGCGGATGGGACTACGAGCAGTACTTC.

This clonotype has a handful of counts. The V and J genes are TRBV12-5 and TRBJ1-6; 10 nucleotides match TRBD1. Trimming at V came to 0 bases and at J to 8 bases, leaving 4 bases not matched to a gene. The CDR3 runs to 16 residues. Looked up from germline, CDR1 is LGHNT and CDR2 is FRNRAP. The CDR3 sequence: CASGLVFGQGDSPLHF. Here the CDR3 DNA reads TGTGCTAGTGGTTTGGTATTCGGACAGGGGGATTCACCCCTCCACTTT.

The chain links TRBV5-1 to TRBJ2-2; no clear D gene. Between the trimmed V and J ends, which lost 0 bases and 7 bases, there was a span of 16 bases. This CDR3 region has 16 residues. Germline V gene data show CDR1 as SGHRS and CDR2 as YFSETQ. The CDR3 nucleotides read TGCGCCAGCAGCTTGGTAGCCGTTTCCTCGGGCGGGGAGCTGTTTTTT. Amino acid sequence: CASSLVAVSSGGELFF.

The chain has TRBV2 and TRBJ2-3, with 8 bases fitting TRBD2. This CDR3 is 14 amino acids long. Trimming removed 3 bases from V and 11 bases from J; junction bases left unmatched: 10. CDR1 is SNHLY and CDR2 is FYNNEI in the germline V gene. CDR3 region: CASSDFSGEPLQYF. DNA for the CDR3: TGTGCCAGCAGTGACTTTAGCGGGGAGCCTCTGCAGTATTTT.

This clonotype has ten or more counts. J is TRBJ2-7 and V is TRBV6-2 or TRBV6-3, with 8 bases matching TRBD2. The CDR3 has 15 residues. Per the germline V gene, CDR1 is MNHEY and CDR2 is SVGEGT. The ends lost 6 bases at V and 3 bases at J; junction bases unmatched: 10. CDR3 sequence (DNA): TGTGCCAGCAGCCAAATAACTAGCGGTCTCTACGAGCAGTACTTC. Translated, it gives CASSQITSGLYEQYF.

The V and J genes are TRBV20-1 and TRBJ2-5; 14 bases are shared with TRBD2. CDR3 length: 16 amino acids. CDR1 DFQATT and CDR2 SNEGSKA come from the germline V gene (reference sequence). Trimming removed 3 bases from V and 2 bases from J; junction bases left unmatched: 5. CDR3 protein: CSARAGLAGVQETQYF. As DNA, the CDR3 is TGCAGTGCTAGGGCGGGACTAGCGGGAGTTCAAGAGACCCAGTACTTC.

This clonotype was observed a few times. This rearrangement joins TRBV9 to TRBJ2-5; D gene unclear. Germline loops: CDR1 SGDLS, CDR2 YYNGEE. V lost 0 bases to trimming and J lost 5 bases, with 8 bases between them. The CDR3 totals 13 residues. CDR3 coding DNA: TGTGCCAGCAGCGTAGGGCAGTGGGAGACCCAGTACTTC. The encoded protein is CASSVGQWETQYF.

There are many counts of this clonotype. This chain uses TRBV20-1 with TRBJ1-2; D is undetermined. Germline lookup yields CDR1 DFQATT and CDR2 SNEGSKA (reference sequence). The CDR3 consists of 13 residues. V lost 3 bases and J lost 3, with 11 bases in between. The CDR3 DNA sequence: TGCAGTGCTAGGTATTGGGAGGACTATGGCTACACCTTC. Amino acid sequence: CSARYWEDYGYTF.

The V and J genes are TRBV12-3 or TRBV12-4 and TRBJ1-4; no reliable D call. V gave up 5 bases and J gave up 7 bases, with 8 bases separating them. There are 12 residues in the CDR3. The CDR3 nucleotides are TGTGCCAGCAGTATCCTCACTGAAAAACTGTTTTTT. It yields the protein CASSILTEKLFF.

Points on this clonotype: A read error may explain this, as a much larger clone is one base away. This rearrangement joins TRBV2 to TRBJ2-4, with a tentative D call TRBD1 (6 bases). The end of the DNA fits TRBJ2-7 better, so the J call may be wrong. Germline V gene lookup returns CDR1 SNHLY and CDR2 FYNNEI. The CDR3 contains 15 residues. CDR3 residues: CVSSRTEVPTYEQYF. CDR3 DNA sequence: TGTGTCAGCAGTCGGACAGAAGTCCCCACCTACGAGCAGTACTTC.

Concerning this clonotype: A read error may account for a junction end that differs from germline. This chain connects TRBV25-1 to TRBJ2-7; D is uncertain. The CDR3 has 13 residues. Per the germline V gene, CDR1 is MGHDK and CDR2 is SYGVNS. The CDR3 region is CASRSGVSDEQYF. CDR3 DNA sequence: TGTGCCAGCCGTAGTGGGGTCTCCGACGAGCAGTACTTC.

The rearrangement joins TRBV20-1 to TRBJ2-3, with 7 bases identical to TRBD2. CDR1 is DFQATT, CDR2 SNEGSKA, per germline (reference sequence). Germline trimming cut 5 bases from V and 1 base from J; bases unmatched to any gene: 6. This CDR3 comprises 14 residues. For the CDR3, the DNA is TGCAGTGCTTATAGCGGGCAACGCACAGATACGCAGTATTTT. Protein: CSAYSGQRTDTQYF.

V and J are TRBV7-2 and TRBJ2-5; 8 bases match TRBD1. V gave up 1 base and J gave up 4 bases; unmatched junction bases: 5. Germline values: CDR1 SGHTA, CDR2 FQGNSA. The CDR3 is made up of 15 amino acids. CDR3 nucleotides: TGTGCCAGCAGCTTAGGGACAGGGTACGGAGAGACCCAGTACTTC. Protein: CASSLGTGYGETQYF. Using reference TRBV7-2 and TRBJ2-5 for the parts outside the CDR3, the full variable domain is GAGVSQSPSNKVTEKGKDVELRCDPISGHTALYWYRQSLGQGLEFLIYFQGNSAPDKSGLPSDRFSAERTGGSVSTLTIQRTQQEDSAVYLCASSLGTGYGETQYFGPGTRLLVL.

The chain combines TRBV2 with TRBJ2-2; 8 bases match TRBD1. This CDR3 is 15 amino acids long. Per the germline V gene, CDR1 is SNHLY and CDR2 is FYNNEI. V shed 7 bases, J shed 5 bases, and the junction held 9 bases outside the gene matches. CDR3 in amino acids: CASNPQGEITGELFF. The CDR3 DNA is TGTGCCAGCAATCCACAGGGGGAAATTACCGGGGAGCTGTTTTTT. The variable domain in full, with the rest retrieved from reference TRBV2 and TRBJ2-2, is EPEVTQTPSHQVTQMGQEVILRCVPISNHLYFYWYRQILGQKVEFLVSFYNNEISEKSEIFDDQFSVERPDGSNFTLKIRSTKLEDSAMYFCASNPQGEITGELFFGEGSRLTVL.